This TCR beta chain was sequenced during a study of vaccination and CD4 T cells after COVID-19. Background on the study: As control conditions, cultures were given either a CEFX pool serving as positive control, an HIV-1 Nef pool, or no peptide at all.

Study outcomes and limitations: Convalescent patients' median share of reactive clones seen only post-vaccination was about 86%.

J lost 3 bases, V lost 1 base, and 10 bases had no gene match. Germline V gene sequence: CDR1 DFQATT, CDR2 SNEGSKA (reference sequence). CDR3 size: 16 residues. As concerns this clonotype: Its specificity is unknown.

Cultured CD4+ T-cell DNA underwent Oncomine TCR Beta short-read sequencing. Via MiXCR, TCRdb re-called the PCR reads, giving one row per CDR3 protein. The sample has about 24,000 distinct CDR3 sequences, approximately 56% seen once. The treatment: roughly ten-day PBMC culture with coronavirus spike peptide pools or control peptides (ViraFEST assay). TCR sequencing followed the expansion of antigen-specific T cells with peptide pools in ViraFEST. The specimen was CD4+ T cells from blood, cultured in vitro. The clonotype originates from a human donor who had recovered from COVID-19. The chain has TRBV20-1 and TRBJ2-3; 7 positions agree with TRBD2. The CDR3 DNA reads TGCAGTGCTAGAGGGCATGCGGGAGAGGAGACAGATACGCAGTATTTT. Translated: CSARGHAGEETDTQYF.